Listed here are 28 T cell receptor beta chains from one sample, sequenced in a study of blood T cell repertoires in COVID-19. The protocol was immunoSEQ multiplex PCR, while the TCRdb copy is restricted to in-frame clones and leaves out a portion. The data hold 350,000 to 500,000 clones, with about 88% observed a single time. Sequenced: PBMCs or T cells enriched from blood (not recorded which). Receptors were obtained from a woman aged 18-35 years who had been exposed to COVID-19.

This chain connects TRBV27 to TRBJ2-7, with 13 bases that match TRBD2. This CDR3 region has 16 residues. J lost 0 bases, V lost 10 bases, and 9 bases had no gene match. CDR1 is MNHEY and CDR2 is SMNVEV in the germline V gene (reference sequence). CDR3 in DNA: TGTGCCATCCGGACTAGCGGGAGTCTGAGCTCCTACGAGCAGTACTTC. This codes for CAIRTSGSLSSYEQYF.

The chain joins TRBV5-1 to TRBJ1-3; 10 bases map to TRBD1. Per the germline V gene, CDR1 is SGHRS and CDR2 is YFSETQ. The V and J ends lost 5 bases and 3 bases, in that order; junction bases with no gene match: 5. The CDR3 covers 15 residues. The CDR3 nucleotides read TGCGCCAGCAGTCCAGACAGGGGGCTTGGAAACACCATATATTTT. Amino acid sequence: CASSPDRGLGNTIYF.

The rearrangement links TRBV24-1 to TRBJ2-1; possible D gene TRBD2, 7 bases. Germline-derived CDR1 and CDR2 are KGHDR and SFDVKD. The CDR3 is 14 amino acids. With 9 bases removed from V and 9 bases from J, the gap between germline ends came to 20 bases. CDR3 in DNA: TGTGCCACCGAAACCCACCGGGGGGCCGGTGAGCAGTTCTTC. Encoded protein: CATETHRGAGEQFF.

V is TRBV6-1 and J is TRBJ1-6; TRBD1 matches at 7 bases. The CDR3 is 16 residues long. The germline gives CDR1 MNHNS, CDR2 SASEGT. J gave up 5 bases and V 2 bases, and 6 bases lay outside the gene matches. CDR3 bases: TGTGCCAGCAGTGAAAGACAGGGAGTGAATAATTCACCCCTCCACTTT. Translated: CASSERQGVNNSPLHF.

This clone was detected only a few times. The chain joins TRBV11-3 to TRBJ1-1, with 9 nucleotides matching TRBD1. The CDR3 runs to 12 residues. V shed 4 bases and J 8 bases; nucleotides not matched to a gene: 2. From germline, CDR1 is SGHNT and CDR2 YENEEA. The CDR3 here is CASSSGTGEAFF. As DNA, the CDR3 is TGTGCCAGCAGCTCCGGGACAGGGGAAGCTTTCTTT.

This chain joins TRBV5-8 and TRBJ2-3; D perhaps matches TRBD1 (8 bases). V was shortened by 2 bases and J by 2 bases, with 18 bases between the two germline ends. The germline gives CDR1 SGHTS, CDR2 YDEGEE. The CDR3 is made up of 17 amino acids. The CDR3 sequence is CASSFVGQGLFTDTQYF. The DNA for the CDR3 is TGTGCCAGCAGCTTTGTTGGACAGGGACTATTCACAGATACGCAGTATTTT.

CDR3 DNA sequence: TGTGCCAGCAGACAGGGATTTCGAGAAAAACTGTTTTTT. Its translation: CASRQGFREKLFF. This chain uses TRBV3-1 (or the pseudogene TRBV3-2) with TRBJ1-4, with D possibly TRBD1 on 6 matching bases. Germline lookup yields CDR1 LGHDT and CDR2 YNNKEL (reference sequence). V dropped 6 bases and J dropped 8 bases, with 13 bases sitting between them. CDR3 length: 13 residues.

The J gene is TRBJ1-3, the V gene TRBV25-1; unclear D gene. Looked up from germline, CDR1 is MGHDK and CDR2 is SYGVNS. The CDR3 totals 16 residues. Trimming removed 3 bases at V and 4 bases at J, with 16 bases between. The CDR3 coding sequence is TGTGCCAGCAGTGAGATTAGCTCGACGGGAGGAAACACCATATATTTT. This encodes CASSEISSTGGNTIYF.

This chain links TRBV6-5 with TRBJ1-5, with TRBD1 as a possible D gene (5 bases). CDR1 MNHEY and CDR2 SVGAGI come from the germline V gene. The CDR3 runs 15 residues. The V and J ends lost 0 bases and 4 bases respectively, with 10 bases between them. DNA of the CDR3: TGTGCCAGCAGTTACTCTTTGACAGCGAATCAGCCCCAGCATTTT. It codes for CASSYSLTANQPQHF.

The chain combines TRBV14 with TRBJ2-7; TRBD2 might be the D (5 bases). Germline loops: CDR1 SGHDN, CDR2 FVKESK. The CDR3 runs to 15 residues. V gave up 0 bases and J gave up 0 bases, with 9 bases separating them. In DNA form, the CDR3 reads TGTGCCAGCAGCCAAGAGGAGGCCAGCTCCTACGAGCAGTACTTC. It specifies CASSQEEASSYEQYF.

The V and J genes are TRBV5-1 and TRBJ2-3, with 10 positions matching TRBD2. With 2 bases clipped from V and 3 bases from J, the junction kept 6 bases outside the gene matches. The CDR3 runs 16 residues. In germline, CDR1 is SGHRS, CDR2 YFSETQ. The CDR3 loop reads CASSLQSSGGTDTQYF. The DNA of the CDR3 is TGCGCCAGCAGCTTACAATCTAGCGGGGGAACAGATACGCAGTATTTT. Full variable domain (missing parts from reference TRBV5-1 and TRBJ2-3): KAGVTQTPRYLIKTRGQQVTLSCSPISGHRSVSWYQQTPGQGLQFLFEYFSETQRNKGNFPGRFSGRQFSNSRSEMNVSTLELGDSALYLCASSLQSSGGTDTQYFGPGTRLTVL.

The rearrangement links TRBV7-2 to TRBJ1-5; 10 nucleotides line up with TRBD1. Looked up from germline, CDR1 is SGHTA and CDR2 is FQGNSA. This CDR3 has 16 amino acids. V was pared by 3 bases and J by 3 bases, with 5 bases of the junction left unmatched. CDR3 sequence: CASSLAGTGVNQPQHF. The CDR3 bases are TGTGCCAGCAGCTTGGCCGGGACAGGGGTCAATCAGCCCCAGCATTTT.

The gene calls are TRBV9 and TRBJ2-3, with D possibly TRBD2 on 5 matching bases. With 4 bases removed from V and 4 bases from J, the gap between germline ends came to 13 bases. Germline lookup yields CDR1 SGDLS and CDR2 YYNGEE. CDR3 length: 14 residues. CDR3 bases: TGTGCCAGCAGCCTCCCGGACTTACCAGATACGCAGTATTTT. It specifies CASSLPDLPDTQYF.

V is TRBV5-1 and J is TRBJ2-7, with 10 positions matching TRBD2. Germline V gene lookup returns CDR1 SGHRS and CDR2 YFSETQ. The trim removed 2 bases at V and 2 bases at J, leaving 4 bases unmatched. The CDR3 runs to 15 residues. The CDR3 is CASSLQREGAYEQYF. The CDR3, as DNA: TGCGCCAGCAGCTTACAGCGGGAGGGAGCCTACGAGCAGTACTTC.

The chain uses TRBV9 and TRBJ1-1; possible D gene TRBD1, 5 bases. CDR1 and CDR2 (germline): SGDLS, YYNGEE. The V and J ends lost 3 bases and 7 bases respectively, with 10 bases between them. The CDR3 length is 12 residues. The CDR3 loop is CASSGWGDEAFF. The DNA for the CDR3 is TGTGCCAGCAGCGGGTGGGGGGATGAAGCTTTCTTT.

This chain connects TRBV7-3 to TRBJ2-1, with 11 bases aligning to TRBD2. This CDR3 region has 16 residues. The J segment lost 2 bases and the V segment lost 5 bases, leaving 5 bases of the junction unmatched. Per the germline V gene, CDR1 is SGHTA and CDR2 is FQGTGA. This chain's CDR3 is CASSPPGLAAYNEQFF. The CDR3 bases are TGTGCCAGCAGCCCCCCGGGACTAGCGGCCTACAATGAGCAGTTCTTC.

The chain employs TRBV19 and TRBJ2-7, with D tentatively TRBD1 (6 bases). V was pared by 9 bases and J by 0 bases, with 18 bases between. Germline CDR1 is LNHDA and CDR2 is SQIVND (reference sequence). CDR3 length: 15 residues. For the CDR3, the DNA is TGTGCCAGCGCTCCCGGAGCAGGGGCCTCCTACGAGCAGTACTTC. Translation gives CASAPGAGASYEQYF.

This sequence joins TRBV28 and TRBJ2-5; a weak D match, TRBD2 (7 bases). V was trimmed by 4 bases and J by 1 base, leaving 25 bases between them. The CDR3 spans 19 residues. In germline, CDR1 is MDHEN, CDR2 SYDVKM. The CDR3 bases are TGTGCCAGCAGTTCCCGTTTGGGGGCAAGCGGGACTACCCAAGAGACCCAGTACTTC. This codes for CASSSRLGASGTTQETQYF.

The chain combines TRBV18 with TRBJ1-5, with 8 bases identical to TRBD1. The CDR3 has 15 residues. CDR1 KGHSH and CDR2 LQKENI come from the germline V gene. J gave up 4 bases and V 3 bases, and 5 bases lay outside the gene matches. The CDR3 sequence is CASSPTTGVNQPQHF. DNA for the CDR3: TGTGCCAGCTCACCCACGACAGGGGTAAATCAGCCCCAGCATTTT.

V gene TRBV7-9 combines with J gene TRBJ2-2, with 11 bases aligning to TRBD1. The CDR3 totals 17 residues. The J segment lost 4 bases and the V segment lost 6 bases, leaving 10 bases of the junction unmatched. Per germline, CDR1 SEHNR and CDR2 FQNEAQ (reference sequence). The CDR3 sequence: CASSLPRGTGGTGELFF. CDR3 nucleotide sequence: TGTGCCAGCAGTTTGCCGCGAGGGACAGGGGGCACCGGGGAGCTGTTTTTT.

The CDR3 DNA reads as TGCGCCAGCAGCTTGGCGGGGGTCCACTATGGCTACACCTTC. Translating gives CASSLAGVHYGYTF. The chain recombines TRBV5-1 with TRBJ1-2, with D perhaps matching TRBD1 (5 bases). V lost 0 bases, J lost 3 bases, and 9 bases lay in between. CDR1 and CDR2 (germline): SGHRS, YFSETQ. This CDR3 comprises 14 residues.

The rearrangement uses TRBV11-2 and TRBJ2-5; D is perhaps TRBD1 (6 bases). The CDR3 is made up of 15 amino acids. Germline V gene sequence: CDR1 SGHAT, CDR2 FQNNGV. V was trimmed by 1 base and J by 1 base, leaving 10 bases between them. CDR3 DNA: TGTGCCAGCAGCTTAGCTTGGACAGCCCAAGAGACCCAGTACTTC. This codes for CASSLAWTAQETQYF.

The chain joins TRBV29-1 to TRBJ2-2; D perhaps matches TRBD1 (5 bases). Germline CDR1 reads SQVTM; CDR2 reads ANQGSEA. The length of the CDR3 is 14 residues. V gave up 7 bases and J gave up 7 bases, with 19 bases separating them. The CDR3 loop is CSATRQGGNGELFF. CDR3 DNA: TGCAGCGCAACTCGGCAGGGCGGAAACGGGGAGCTGTTTTTT.

Here the CDR3 DNA reads TGTGCCAGCTCACCAGGGACAGGGGACACCGGGGAGCTGTTTTTT. Encoded protein: CASSPGTGDTGELFF. The J gene is TRBJ2-2, the V gene TRBV18; TRBD1 aligns across 10 bases. The germline V gene encodes CDR1 KGHSH and CDR2 LQKENI. The CDR3 spans 15 residues. J gave up 3 bases and V 2 bases, and 0 bases lay outside the gene matches.

V gene TRBV28 combines with J gene TRBJ2-7; perhaps TRBD1 as D (6 bases). Germline values: CDR1 MDHEN, CDR2 SYDVKM. Trimming pared 4 bases from V and 5 bases from J, leaving 21 bases between. The CDR3 consists of 16 residues. CDR3 amino acids: CASSSPGDTFGDEQYF. In nucleotides, the CDR3 is TGTGCCAGCAGTTCCCCAGGGGATACCTTCGGGGACGAGCAGTACTTC.

The table lists this clone with a count of one. The V call is TRBV19, the J call TRBJ2-5; possibly TRBD2 for D (5 bases). Trimming removed 3 bases from V and 5 bases from J, with 16 bases in between. The germline V gene has CDR1 LNHDA and CDR2 SQIVND (reference sequence). The CDR3 length is 15 residues. Here the CDR3 DNA reads TGTGCCAGTAGTATCCGGGGTGGGGAACTGGAGACCCAGTACTTC. Translating gives CASSIRGGELETQYF.

V gene TRBV7-2 combines with J gene TRBJ2-1; weak D call: TRBD1 (6 bases). V lost 5 bases and J lost 13, with 12 bases in between. This CDR3 contains 11 residues. Germline V gene data show CDR1 as SGHTA and CDR2 as FQGNSA. The CDR3 is CASSPDRRQFF. CDR3 nucleotide sequence: TGTGCCAGCAGCCCGGACAGAAGACAGTTCTTC.

The chain links TRBV4-3 to TRBJ1-1; 8 positions agree with TRBD1. Germline CDR1 reads LGHNA; CDR2 reads YSLEER. This CDR3 spans 15 amino acids. V shed 3 bases, J shed 0 bases, and the junction held 3 bases outside the gene matches. The CDR3 DNA follows: TGCGCCAGCAGCCACGGACAGGGAATGAACACTGAAGCTTTCTTT. This sequence encodes CASSHGQGMNTEAFF.